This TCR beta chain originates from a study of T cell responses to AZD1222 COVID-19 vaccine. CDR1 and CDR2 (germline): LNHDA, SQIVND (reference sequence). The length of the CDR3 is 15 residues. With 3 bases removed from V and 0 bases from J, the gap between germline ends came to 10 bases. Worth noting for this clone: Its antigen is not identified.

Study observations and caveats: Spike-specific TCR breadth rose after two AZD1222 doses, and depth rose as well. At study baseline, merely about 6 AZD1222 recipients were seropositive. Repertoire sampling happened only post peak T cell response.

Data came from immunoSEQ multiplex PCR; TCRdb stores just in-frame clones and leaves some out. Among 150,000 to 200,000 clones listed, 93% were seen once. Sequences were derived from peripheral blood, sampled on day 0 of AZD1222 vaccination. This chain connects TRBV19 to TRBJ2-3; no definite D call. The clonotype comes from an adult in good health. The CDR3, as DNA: TGTGCCAGTAGTATCTTGGCTAGGAGCACAGATACGCAGTATTTT. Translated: CASSILARSTDTQYF.